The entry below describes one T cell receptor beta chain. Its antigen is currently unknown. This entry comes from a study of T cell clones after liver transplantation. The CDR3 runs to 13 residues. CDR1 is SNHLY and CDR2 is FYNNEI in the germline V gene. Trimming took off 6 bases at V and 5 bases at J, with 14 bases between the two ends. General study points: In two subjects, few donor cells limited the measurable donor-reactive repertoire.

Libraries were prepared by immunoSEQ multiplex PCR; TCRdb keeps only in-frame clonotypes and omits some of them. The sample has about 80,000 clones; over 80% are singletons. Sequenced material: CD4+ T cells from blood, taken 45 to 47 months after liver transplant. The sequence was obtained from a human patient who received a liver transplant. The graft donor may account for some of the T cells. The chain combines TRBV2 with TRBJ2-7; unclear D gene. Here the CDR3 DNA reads TGTGCCAGCAGCCAGTACCTGGGTCACGAGCAGTACTTC. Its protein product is CASSQYLGHEQYF.